This TCR beta chain emerged from a study of vaccination effects on CD4 cells after COVID-19. TCRdb keeps only in-frame clones here, not all; method: immunoSEQ multiplex PCR. The sample lists 78,000 or so clones, roughly 79% occurring once. Germline V CDR1 and CDR2: SGHNT, YYREEE (reference sequence). V was pared by 5 bases and J by 0 bases, with 15 bases between. This CDR3 is 17 amino acids long. Worth noting for this clone: Its antigen is not known.

In the ViraFEST assay, antigen-specific CD4+ clonotypes were identified by expansion after peptide-pool stimulation. The authors isolated CD4+ T cells after around 9 days of culture. Vaccine recipients, nucleocapsid antibody negative, had no prior SARS-CoV-2 infection. Researchers swapped half the medium for IL-2 medium on both days 3 and 7. This specimen consisted of CD4+ T cells from PBMCs cultured with SARS-CoV-2 spike peptides, obtained before COVID-19 vaccination. The sequence came from a human donor who received a COVID-19 vaccine. V is TRBV5-4 and J is TRBJ2-6; no reliable D call. The DNA for the CDR3 is TGTGCCAGCAGACCCCAAGGTCAGGACTCTGGGGCCAACGTCCTGACTTTC. This codes for CASRPQGQDSGANVLTF.